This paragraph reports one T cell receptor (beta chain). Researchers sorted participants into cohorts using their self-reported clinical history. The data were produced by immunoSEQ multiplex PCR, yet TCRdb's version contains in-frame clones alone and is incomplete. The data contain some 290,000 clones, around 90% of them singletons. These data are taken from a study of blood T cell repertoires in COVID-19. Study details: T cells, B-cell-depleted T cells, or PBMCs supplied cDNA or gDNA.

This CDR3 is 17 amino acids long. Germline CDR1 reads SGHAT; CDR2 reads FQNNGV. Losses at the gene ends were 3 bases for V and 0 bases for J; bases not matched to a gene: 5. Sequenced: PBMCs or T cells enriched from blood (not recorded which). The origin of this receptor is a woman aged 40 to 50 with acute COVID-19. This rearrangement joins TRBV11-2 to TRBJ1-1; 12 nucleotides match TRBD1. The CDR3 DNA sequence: TGTGCCAGCAGCTTGGGGACAGGGGGCTCGGTGAACACTGAAGCTTTCTTT. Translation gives CASSLGTGGSVNTEAFF.